These 5 T cell receptor beta chains originate from one sample sequenced in a study of blood T cell repertoires in COVID-19. TCRdb's table, derived via immunoSEQ multiplex PCR, lists solely in-frame clones and lacks some. Here the sample spans about 380,000 clones, 88% being singletons. Sequenced input: PBMCs or T cells enriched from blood (not recorded which). All receptors come from a woman under 30 who had recovered from COVID-19.

The gene calls are TRBV7-3 and TRBJ2-3, with 10 bases that match TRBD1. The ends lost 3 bases at V and 7 bases at J; junction bases unmatched: 4. Germline V gene lookup returns CDR1 SGHTA and CDR2 FQGTGA. The CDR3 runs 14 residues. The CDR3 protein is CASSFGQGGNTQYF. In nucleotides, the CDR3 is TGTGCCAGCAGCTTCGGACAGGGGGGCAATACGCAGTATTTT. The full variable domain, in which reference TRBV7-3 and TRBJ2-3 provide the parts outside the CDR3, is GAGVSQTPSNKVTEKGKYVELRCDPISGHTALYWYRQSLGQGPEFLIYFQGTGAADDSGLPNDRFFAVRPEGSVSTLKIQRTERGDSAVYLCASSFGQGGNTQYFGPGTRLTVL.

This chain uses TRBV28 with TRBJ1-1, with D unresolved. This CDR3 has 11 amino acids. Per the germline V gene, CDR1 is MDHEN and CDR2 is SYDVKM. V was trimmed by 1 base and J by 5 bases, leaving 2 bases between them. CDR3 protein: CASSLSTEAFF. As DNA, the CDR3 is TGTGCCAGCAGTTTATCAACTGAAGCTTTCTTT.

The chain is built from TRBV4-2 and TRBJ1-5; D remains ambiguous. Per the germline V gene, CDR1 is LGHNA and CDR2 is YNFKEQ. With 0 bases removed from V and 5 bases from J, the gap between germline ends came to 8 bases. CDR3 length equals 14 residues. The DNA for the CDR3 is TGTGCCAGCAGCCAAGAGAATCGGGATCAGCCCCAGCATTTT. This encodes CASSQENRDQPQHF.

In the case of this clone: Distinct nucleotide sequences in the sample also encode this CDR3. This sequence joins TRBV27 and TRBJ1-1; 10 nucleotides line up with TRBD1. CDR1 MNHEY and CDR2 SMNVEV come from the germline V gene (reference sequence). Trimming took 5 bases from V and 6 from J; bases not matched to a gene: 6. The CDR3 has 14 residues. CDR3 in DNA: TGTGCCAGCAGTCTCCGACAGGGGGCTGCTGAAGCTTTCTTT. Protein sequence: CASSLRQGAAEAFF.

V usage is TRBV9 and J usage is TRBJ2-7; D is perhaps TRBD1 (5 bases). Germline-derived CDR1 and CDR2 are SGDLS and YYNGEE. The length of the CDR3 is 15 residues. V lost 0 bases to trimming and J lost 0 bases, with 10 bases between them. CDR3: CASSVDSDSSYEQYF. The CDR3 DNA is TGTGCCAGCAGCGTAGATTCCGACAGCTCCTACGAGCAGTACTTC.